In its sample, the clone carrying this T cell receptor (beta chain) was seen once. The data are from a study of shared clonotypes between healthy human individuals. Clones were read by immunoSEQ multiplex PCR, and TCRdb kept only the in-frame ones, dropping some. The repertoire holds about 2.3 million clones, with about 90% as singletons. V lost 7 bases, J lost 2 bases, and 20 bases lay in between. The CDR3 is 16 amino acids. CDR1 and CDR2 (germline): SGDLS, YYNGEE. The TCR comes from a man aged 18 to 29 in good health. Some clones in this sample may be carry-over from other donors' samples. The sample taken for sequencing was naive CD4+ T cells from PBMCs. The subset here: CD45RA+ positively selected. The chain employs TRBV9 and TRBJ2-3, with D tentatively TRBD1 or TRBD2 (6 bases each). CDR3 nucleotides: TGTGCCAGCCCGAGTCTGGGGGCGGGGAACACAGATACGCAGTATTTT. This gives the protein CASPSLGAGNTDTQYF.